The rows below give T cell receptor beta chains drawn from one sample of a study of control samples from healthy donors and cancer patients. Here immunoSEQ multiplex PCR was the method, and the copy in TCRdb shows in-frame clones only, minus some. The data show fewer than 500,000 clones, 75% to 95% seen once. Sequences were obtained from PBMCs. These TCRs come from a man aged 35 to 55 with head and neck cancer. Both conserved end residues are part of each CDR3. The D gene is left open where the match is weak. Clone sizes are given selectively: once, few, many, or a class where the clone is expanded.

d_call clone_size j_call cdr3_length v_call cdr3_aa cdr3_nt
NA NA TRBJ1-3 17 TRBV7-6 CASSLGGEGYSGNTIYF TGTGCCAGCAGCTTGGGGGGGGAAGGCTACTCTGGAAACACCATATATTTT
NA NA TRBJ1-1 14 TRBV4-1 CASSQSGAYTEAFF TGCGCCAGCAGCCAATCAGGGGCCTACACTGAAGCTTTCTTT
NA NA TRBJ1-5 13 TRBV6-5 CASSFRESQPQHF TGTGCCAGCAGTTTCAGGGAAAGTCAGCCCCAGCATTTT
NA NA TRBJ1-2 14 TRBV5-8 CASSYTGTVYGYTF TGTGCCAGCAGCTATACCGGGACGGTGTATGGCTACACCTTC
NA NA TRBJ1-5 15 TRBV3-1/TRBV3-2 CASSQDLASNQPQHF TGTGCCAGCAGCCAAGATTTGGCCAGCAATCAGCCCCAGCATTTT
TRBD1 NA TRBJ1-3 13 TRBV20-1 CSASWDSGNTIYF TGCAGTGCTAGTTGGGACAGCGGAAACACCATATATTTT
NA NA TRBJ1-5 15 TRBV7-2 CASSLGHYSNQPQHF TGTGCCAGCAGCTTGGGCCATTATAGCAATCAGCCCCAGCATTTT
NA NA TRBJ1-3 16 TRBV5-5 CASTPRADSSGNTIYF TGTGCCAGCACCCCCCGGGCGGATAGCTCTGGAAACACCATATATTTT
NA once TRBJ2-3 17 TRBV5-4 CASSPFRTGVSADTQYF TGTGCCAGCAGCCCTTTCAGGACGGGAGTATCTGCAGATACGCAGTATTTT
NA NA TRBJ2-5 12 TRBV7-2 CASSLNRVYQYF TGTGCCAGCAGCTTAAACCGCGTCTACCAGTACTTC
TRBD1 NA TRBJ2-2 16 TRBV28 CASSSTTDRGPGELFF TGTGCCAGCAGTTCCACCACGGACAGGGGGCCCGGGGAGCTGTTTTTT
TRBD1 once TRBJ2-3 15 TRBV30 CAWSGDRGRTDTQYF TGTGCCTGGTCGGGGGACAGGGGCCGCACAGATACGCAGTATTTT
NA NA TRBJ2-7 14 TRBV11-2 CASSLTGTNYEQYF TGTGCCAGCAGCTTAACAGGGACTAACTACGAGCAGTACTTC
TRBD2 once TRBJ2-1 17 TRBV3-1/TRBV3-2 CASSLGGGRDSYNEQFF TGTGCCAGCAGCCTGGGGGGCGGGAGGGACTCCTACAATGAGCAGTTCTTC
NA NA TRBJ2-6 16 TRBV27 CASSFIALSGANVLTF TGTGCCAGCAGTTTCATCGCCTTGTCTGGGGCCAACGTCCTGACTTTC
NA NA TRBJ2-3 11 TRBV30 CAWSVEDTQYF TGTGCCTGGAGTGTGGAAGATACGCAGTATTTT
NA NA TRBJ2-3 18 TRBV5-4 CASSLGSINRERGDTQYF TGTGCCAGCAGCTTGGGTAGTATTAATCGGGAGAGGGGAGATACGCAGTATTTT
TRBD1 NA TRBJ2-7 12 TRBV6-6 CASSPTGNEQYF TGTGCCAGCAGCCCGACAGGGAACGAGCAGTACTTC
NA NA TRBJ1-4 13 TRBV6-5 CASHSAVNEKLFF TGTGCCAGCCATTCCGCGGTTAATGAAAAACTGTTTTTT
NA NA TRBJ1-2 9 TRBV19 CASLQGYTF TGTGCCAGCCTACAGGGCTACACCTTC
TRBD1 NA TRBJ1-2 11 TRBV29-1 CSVGQYYGYTF TGCAGCGTGGGACAGTACTATGGCTACACCTTC
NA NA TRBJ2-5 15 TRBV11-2 CASTPGGLIRETQYF TGTGCCAGCACCCCCGGAGGGCTCATTCGAGAGACCCAGTACTTC
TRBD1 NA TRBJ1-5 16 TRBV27 CASRIKFTGGIQPQHF TGTGCCAGCAGGATCAAATTTACAGGGGGCATACAGCCCCAGCATTTT
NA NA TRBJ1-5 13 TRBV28 CASTTEVGQPQHF TGTGCCAGCACGACAGAGGTCGGTCAGCCCCAGCATTTT
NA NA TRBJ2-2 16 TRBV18 CASSPPLSANTGELFF TGTGCCAGCTCACCACCTCTGTCTGCGAACACCGGGGAGCTGTTTTTT
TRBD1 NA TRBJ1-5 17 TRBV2 CASSEVATGALHQPQHF TGTGCCAGCAGTGAAGTCGCGACAGGGGCGCTCCATCAGCCCCAGCATTTT
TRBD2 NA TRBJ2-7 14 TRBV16 CASSQRRGTYEQYF TGTGCCAGCAGCCAAAGGCGGGGGACCTACGAGCAGTACTTC
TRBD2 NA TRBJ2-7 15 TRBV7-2 CASSWMTSGSYEQYF TGTGCCAGCAGCTGGATGACTAGCGGGAGCTACGAGCAGTACTTC
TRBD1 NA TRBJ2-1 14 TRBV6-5 CASSLDRGRNEQFF TGTGCCAGCAGCCTGGACAGGGGTCGCAATGAGCAGTTCTTC
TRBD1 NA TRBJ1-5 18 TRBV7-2 CASSLRLQGGGRNQPQHF TGTGCCAGCAGCCTGCGCCTACAGGGGGGAGGTCGCAATCAGCCCCAGCATTTT
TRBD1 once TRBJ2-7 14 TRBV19 CASSPWDRGGEQYF TGTGCCAGTAGCCCTTGGGACAGGGGAGGCGAGCAGTACTTC
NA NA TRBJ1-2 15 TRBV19 CASGPDRESFYGYTF TGTGCCAGCGGGCCCGACAGAGAGAGTTTCTATGGCTACACCTTC
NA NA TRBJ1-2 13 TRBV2 CASSEQADYGYTF TGTGCCAGCAGTGAACAGGCCGACTATGGCTACACCTTC
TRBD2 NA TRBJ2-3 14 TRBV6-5 CASRPGLSTDTQYF TGTGCCAGCAGGCCGGGACTAAGCACAGATACGCAGTATTTT
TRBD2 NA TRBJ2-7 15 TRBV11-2 CASSLIAGDSYEQYF TGTGCCAGCAGCTTAATAGCGGGGGACTCCTACGAGCAGTACTTC
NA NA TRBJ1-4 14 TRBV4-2 CASSQEKEHEKLFF TGTGCCAGCAGCCAAGAAAAAGAACATGAAAAACTGTTTTTT
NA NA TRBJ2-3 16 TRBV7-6 CASSLALLGLPDTQYF TGTGCCAGCAGCTTAGCGCTTTTGGGACTCCCAGATACGCAGTATTTT
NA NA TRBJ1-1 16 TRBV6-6 CASSYSRQGSDTEAFF TGTGCCAGCAGTTACTCTCGGCAGGGGTCGGACACTGAAGCTTTCTTT
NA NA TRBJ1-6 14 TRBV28 CASSFIPENSPLHF TGTGCCAGCAGTTTTATCCCCGAAAATTCACCCCTCCACTTT
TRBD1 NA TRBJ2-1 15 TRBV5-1 CASSLGQGLFNEQFF TGCGCCAGCAGCTTGGGACAGGGGCTTTTCAATGAGCAGTTCTTC
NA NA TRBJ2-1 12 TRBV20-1 CSASLGVDEQFF TGCAGTGCTAGTCTTGGAGTCGATGAGCAGTTCTTC
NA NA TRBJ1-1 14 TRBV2 CARTPGALGTEAFF TGTGCCAGGACCCCCGGGGCTCTGGGCACTGAAGCTTTCTTT
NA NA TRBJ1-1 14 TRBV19 CASSIAGLNTEAFF TGTGCCAGTAGTATAGCAGGGTTGAACACTGAAGCTTTCTTT
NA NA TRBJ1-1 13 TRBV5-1 CASSLGSPEGTFF TGCGCCAGCAGCTTGGGGTCTCCGGAGGGTACTTTCTTT
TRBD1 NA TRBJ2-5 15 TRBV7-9 CASSLLGQGEETQYF TGTGCCAGCAGCTTGCTGGGACAGGGTGAGGAGACCCAGTACTTC
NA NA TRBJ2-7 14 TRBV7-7 CASSLWGLAGEQYF TGTGCTAGCAGCTTATGGGGCCTTGCCGGGGAGCAGTACTTC
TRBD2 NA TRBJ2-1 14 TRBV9 CASSGGSPYNEQFF TGTGCCAGCAGCGGCGGGAGTCCCTACAATGAGCAGTTCTTC
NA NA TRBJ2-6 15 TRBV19 CASTRRASGANVLTF TGTGCCAGTACTCGACGGGCCTCTGGGGCCAACGTCCTGACTTTC